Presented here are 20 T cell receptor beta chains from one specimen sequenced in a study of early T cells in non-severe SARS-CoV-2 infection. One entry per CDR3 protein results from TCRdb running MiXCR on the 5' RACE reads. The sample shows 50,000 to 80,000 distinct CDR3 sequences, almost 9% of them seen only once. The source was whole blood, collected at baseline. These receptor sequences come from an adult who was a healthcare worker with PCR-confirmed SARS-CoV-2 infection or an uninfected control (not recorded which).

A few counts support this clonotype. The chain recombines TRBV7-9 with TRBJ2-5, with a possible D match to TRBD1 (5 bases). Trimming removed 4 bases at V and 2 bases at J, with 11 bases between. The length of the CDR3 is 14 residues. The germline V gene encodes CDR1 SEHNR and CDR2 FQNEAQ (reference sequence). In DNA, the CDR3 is TGTGCCAGCAGCTCTAGGACATTACAAGAGACCCAGTACTTC. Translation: CASSSRTLQETQYF.

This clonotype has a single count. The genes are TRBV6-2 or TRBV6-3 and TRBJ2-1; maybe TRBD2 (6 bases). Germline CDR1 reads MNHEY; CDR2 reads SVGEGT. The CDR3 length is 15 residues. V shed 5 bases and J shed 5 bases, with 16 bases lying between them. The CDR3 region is CASSPGTWANNEQFF. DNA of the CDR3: TGTGCCAGCAGTCCCGGGACTTGGGCAAACAATGAGCAGTTCTTC.

The DNA for the CDR3 is TGTGCCAGCAGCGCCCGGGACAGGCCCAATTCACCCCTCCACTTT. This codes for CASSARDRPNSPLHF. The chain has TRBV2 and TRBJ1-6, with 8 bases that match TRBD1. The V gene's germline CDR1 is SNHLY and CDR2 FYNNEI. The junction had 8 bases not matched to a gene; V was cut back by 6 bases and J by 7 bases. The CDR3 totals 15 residues.

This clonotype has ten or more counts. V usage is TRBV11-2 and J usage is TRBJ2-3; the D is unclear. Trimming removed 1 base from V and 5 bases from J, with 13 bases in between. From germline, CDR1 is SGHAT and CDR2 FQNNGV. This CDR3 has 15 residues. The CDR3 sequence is CASSLVFPGLDTQYF. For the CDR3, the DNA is TGTGCCAGCAGCTTAGTTTTCCCTGGATTAGATACGCAGTATTTT.

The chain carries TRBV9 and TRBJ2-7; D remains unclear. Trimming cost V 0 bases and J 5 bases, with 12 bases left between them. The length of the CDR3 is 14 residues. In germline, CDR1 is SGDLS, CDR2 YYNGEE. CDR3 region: CASSVARMPNEQYF. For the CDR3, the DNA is TGTGCCAGCAGCGTAGCGCGGATGCCCAACGAGCAGTACTTC.

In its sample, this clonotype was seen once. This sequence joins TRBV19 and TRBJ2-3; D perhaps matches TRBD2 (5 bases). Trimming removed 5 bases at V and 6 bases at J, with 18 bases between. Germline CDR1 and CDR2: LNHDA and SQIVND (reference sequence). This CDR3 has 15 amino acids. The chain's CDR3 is CASSAGLFPADTQYF. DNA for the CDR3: TGTGCCAGTAGTGCCGGACTCTTCCCGGCGGATACGCAGTATTTT.

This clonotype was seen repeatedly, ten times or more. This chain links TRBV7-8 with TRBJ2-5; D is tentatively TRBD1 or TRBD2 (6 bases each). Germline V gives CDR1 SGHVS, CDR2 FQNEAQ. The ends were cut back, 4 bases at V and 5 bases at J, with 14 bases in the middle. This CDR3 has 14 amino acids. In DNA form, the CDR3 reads TGTGCCAGCAGCTCACGGGGGCGAAGGGAGACCCAGTACTTC. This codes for CASSSRGRRETQYF.

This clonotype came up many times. The CDR3 nucleotides read TGTGCCAGTAGCCGCCGGGGTACCTACGAGCAGTACTTC. This sequence encodes CASSRRGTYEQYF. V gene TRBV19 combines with J gene TRBJ2-7, with a weak D call TRBD2 (5 bases). Trimming left V 6 bases short and J 2 bases short, with 11 bases between. The CDR3 runs to 13 residues. Germline CDR1 is LNHDA and CDR2 is SQIVND (reference sequence).

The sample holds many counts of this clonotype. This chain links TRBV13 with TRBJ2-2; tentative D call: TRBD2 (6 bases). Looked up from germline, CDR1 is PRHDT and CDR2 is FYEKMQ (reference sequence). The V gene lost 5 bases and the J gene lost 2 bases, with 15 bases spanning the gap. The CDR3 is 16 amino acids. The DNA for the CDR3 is TGTGCCAGCAGCCCTTGGGGGGTAGGAAACACCGGGGAGCTGTTTTTT. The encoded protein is CASSPWGVGNTGELFF.

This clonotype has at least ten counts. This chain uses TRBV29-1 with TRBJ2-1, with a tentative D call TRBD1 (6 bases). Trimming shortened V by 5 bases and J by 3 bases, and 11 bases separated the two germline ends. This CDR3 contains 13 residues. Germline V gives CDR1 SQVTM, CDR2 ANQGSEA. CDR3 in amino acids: CSVRDTDYNEQFF. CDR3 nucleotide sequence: TGCAGCGTTAGGGACACAGACTACAATGAGCAGTTCTTC.

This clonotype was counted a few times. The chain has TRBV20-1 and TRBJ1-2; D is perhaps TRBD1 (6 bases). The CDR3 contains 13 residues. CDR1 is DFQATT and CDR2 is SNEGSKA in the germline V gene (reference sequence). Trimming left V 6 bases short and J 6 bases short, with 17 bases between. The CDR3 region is CSAPWLYRDGYTF. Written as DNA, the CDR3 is TGCAGTGCCCCTTGGCTTTACAGGGATGGCTACACCTTC.

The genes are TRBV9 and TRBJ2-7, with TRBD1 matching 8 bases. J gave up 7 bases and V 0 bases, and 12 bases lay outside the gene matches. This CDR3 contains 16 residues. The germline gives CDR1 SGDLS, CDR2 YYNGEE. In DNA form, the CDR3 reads TGTGCCAGCAGCGTAGACCCAGGGGGCTCCAATCCTGAGCAGTACTTC. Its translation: CASSVDPGGSNPEQYF.

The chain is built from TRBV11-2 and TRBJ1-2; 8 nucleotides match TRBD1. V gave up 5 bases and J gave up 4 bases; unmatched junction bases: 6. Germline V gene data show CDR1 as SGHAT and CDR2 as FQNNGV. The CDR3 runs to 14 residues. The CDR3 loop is CASSPVGQGYGYTF. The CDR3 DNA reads TGTGCCAGCAGCCCGGTTGGACAGGGCTATGGCTACACCTTC.

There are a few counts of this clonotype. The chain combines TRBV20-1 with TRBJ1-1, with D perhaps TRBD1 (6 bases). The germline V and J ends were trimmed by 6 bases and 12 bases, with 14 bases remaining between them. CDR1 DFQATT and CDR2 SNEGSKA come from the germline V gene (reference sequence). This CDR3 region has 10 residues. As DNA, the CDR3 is TGCAGTGCCTCAGGGGAGGGGACTTTCTTT. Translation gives CSASGEGTFF.

The CDR3 protein is CASSLEYSYEQYF. CDR3 bases: TGTGCCAGCAGCTTAGAGTACTCCTACGAGCAGTACTTC. The chain carries TRBV7-2 and TRBJ2-7, with D uncertain. This CDR3 is 13 amino acids long. V lost 1 base, J lost 0 bases, and 4 bases lay in between. Germline V gives CDR1 SGHTA, CDR2 FQGNSA. The variable domain in full, with the rest retrieved from reference TRBV7-2 and TRBJ2-7, is GAGVSQSPSNKVTEKGKDVELRCDPISGHTALYWYRQSLGQGLEFLIYFQGNSAPDKSGLPSDRFSAERTGGSVSTLTIQRTQQEDSAVYLCASSLEYSYEQYFGPGTRLTVT.

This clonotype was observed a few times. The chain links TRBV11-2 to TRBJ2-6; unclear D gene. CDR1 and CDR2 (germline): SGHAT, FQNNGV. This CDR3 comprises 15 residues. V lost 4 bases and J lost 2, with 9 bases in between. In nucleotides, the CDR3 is TGTGCCAGCAGCTCGGCAATCGCTGGGGCCAACGTCCTGACTTTC. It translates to CASSSAIAGANVLTF.

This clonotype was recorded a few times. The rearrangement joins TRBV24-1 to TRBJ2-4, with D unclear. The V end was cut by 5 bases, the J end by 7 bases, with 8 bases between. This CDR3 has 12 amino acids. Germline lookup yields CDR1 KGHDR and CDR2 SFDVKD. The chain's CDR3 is CATSGDRNIQYF. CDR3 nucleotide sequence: TGTGCCACCAGTGGGGATAGGAACATTCAGTACTTC.

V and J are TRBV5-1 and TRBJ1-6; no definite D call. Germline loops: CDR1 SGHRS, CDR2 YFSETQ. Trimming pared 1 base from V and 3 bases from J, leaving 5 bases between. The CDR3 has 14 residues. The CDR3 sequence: CASSLQNYNSPLHF. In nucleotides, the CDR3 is TGCGCCAGCAGCTTGCAGAACTATAATTCACCCCTCCACTTT.

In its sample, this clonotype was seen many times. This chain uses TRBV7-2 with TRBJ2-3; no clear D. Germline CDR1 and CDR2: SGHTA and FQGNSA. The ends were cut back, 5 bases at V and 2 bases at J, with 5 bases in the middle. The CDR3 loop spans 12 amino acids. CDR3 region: CASSRPTDTQYF. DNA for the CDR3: TGTGCCAGCAGCCGTCCCACAGATACGCAGTATTTT.

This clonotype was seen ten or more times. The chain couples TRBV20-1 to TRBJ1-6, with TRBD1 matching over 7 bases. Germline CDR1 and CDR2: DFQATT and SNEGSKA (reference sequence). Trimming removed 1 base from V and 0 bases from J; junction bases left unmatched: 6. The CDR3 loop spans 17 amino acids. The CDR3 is CSARAPGGSSYNSPLHF. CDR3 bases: TGCAGTGCTAGAGCCCCAGGGGGAAGCTCCTATAATTCACCCCTCCACTTT.